This TCR beta chain derives from a study of T cell changes during pregnancy in multiple sclerosis. TCRdb's table, derived via immunoSEQ multiplex PCR, lists solely in-frame clones and lacks some. The sample contains about 71,000 clones, around nine tenths of which appear only once. Germline V gene data show CDR1 as SSHAT and CDR2 as FNYEAQ (reference sequence). The CDR3 contains 17 residues. A remark on this clone: At one of its ends the junction is not consistent with the germline gene, which may arise from a read error.

This rearrangement joins TRBV7-7 to TRBJ2-1; D may be TRBD2 (8 bases). The receptor was derived from a female donor with multiple sclerosis, enrolled in a pregnancy study. Source: peripheral blood, taken in the third trimester of pregnancy. The CDR3 here is CASSLDLGGGGSNEQFF. The CDR3 nucleotides read TGTGCTAGCAGCTTGGACCTAGGGGGCGGGGGGTCCAATGAGCAGTTCTTC.